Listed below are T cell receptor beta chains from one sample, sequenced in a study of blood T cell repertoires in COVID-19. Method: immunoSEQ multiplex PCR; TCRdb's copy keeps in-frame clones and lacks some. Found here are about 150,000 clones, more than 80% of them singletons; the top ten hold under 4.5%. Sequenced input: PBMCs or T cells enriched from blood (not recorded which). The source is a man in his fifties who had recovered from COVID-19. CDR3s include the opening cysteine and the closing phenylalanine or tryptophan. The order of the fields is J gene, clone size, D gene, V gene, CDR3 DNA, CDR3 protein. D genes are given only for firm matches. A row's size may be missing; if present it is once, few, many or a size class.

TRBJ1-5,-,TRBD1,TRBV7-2,TGTGCCAGCAGCGCTGGACAGGGAGGGGAGCACCAGCCCCAGCATTTT,CASSAGQGGEHQPQHF
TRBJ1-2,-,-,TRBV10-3,TGTGCCATCAGTGAAACGGGGGGAATCAACTATGGCTACACCTTC,CAISETGGINYGYTF
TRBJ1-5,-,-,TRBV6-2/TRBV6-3,TGTGCCAGCAGTTACCTTTTGGACAGTAATCAGCCCCAGCATTTT,CASSYLLDSNQPQHF
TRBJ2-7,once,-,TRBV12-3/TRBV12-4,TGTGCCAGCGCAGTCGCGTATACTACGAGTGCGTACTTC,CASAVAYTTSAYF
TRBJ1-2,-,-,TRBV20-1,TGCAAGAGGGGCGGGGACTATGGCTACACCTTC,CKRGGDYGYTF
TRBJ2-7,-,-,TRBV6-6,TGTGCCAGCAGAAATGAGGGAACCATCCACGAGCAGTACTTC,CASRNEGTIHEQYF
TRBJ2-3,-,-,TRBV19,TGTGCCAGTAGTATTTGGGCAGGCACAGATACGCAGTATTTT,CASSIWAGTDTQYF
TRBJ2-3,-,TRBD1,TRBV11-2,TGTGCCAGCAGCTTAGTGGGACAGGACACAGATACGCAGTATTTT,CASSLVGQDTDTQYF
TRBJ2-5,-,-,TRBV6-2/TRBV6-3,TGTGCCAGCAGTTACTCAGCCGACAATGTAAAGACCCAGTACTTC,CASSYSADNVKTQYF
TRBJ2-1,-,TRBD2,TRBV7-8,TGTGCCAGCAGCTTAGCCCGGTTTGAGCAGCGGGACCCCTACAATGAGCAGTTCTTC,CASSLARFEQRDPYNEQFF
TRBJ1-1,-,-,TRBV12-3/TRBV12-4,TGTGCCAGCAGTTTGCAGGTGATCACTGAAGCTTTCTTT,CASSLQVITEAFF